The rows below give T cell receptor beta chains drawn from one sample of a study of OX40 agonist ivuxolimab in advanced cancers. Repertoires were generated with immunoSEQ multiplex PCR, while TCRdb's copy carries only in-frame clones and drops some. Seen here are under 55,000 clones, 80% to 90% observed once, and the top ten hold roughly 6.7%. The source was CD4+ or CD8+ T cells sorted from blood, collected in a trial of the OX40 agonist ivuxolimab. The receptors shown here come from an adult with an advanced solid tumor such as melanoma, head and neck, liver or kidney cancer. Each CDR3 is given with its conserved first and last residue. D genes are given only for firm matches. The size entry is marked missing in some rows and otherwise reads once, few, many or a size class.

>TRBV6-5|.|TRBJ2-3|TRBD1
TGTGCCAGCAGTTACCAAGGGGGCGCGGATACGCAGTATTTT
CASSYQGGADTQYF
>TRBV6-6|.|TRBJ2-2|.
TGTGCCAGCAATCCGTCATCTGGCGGGGAGCTGTTTTTT
CASNPSSGGELFF
>TRBV14|.|TRBJ1-6|.
TGTGCCAGCAGCCAAGTAGTGGGAGGCTCCCGATCACCCCTCCACTTT
CASSQVVGGSRSPLHF
>TRBV28|.|TRBJ2-2|.
TGTGCCAGCAGTGGTAGCCAGCGGGCGGAGACCGGGGAGCTGTTTTTT
CASSGSQRAETGELFF
>TRBV5-5|.|TRBJ1-3|TRBD1
TGTGCCAGCAGCCCGCTTGGGACAGGGGGAAACACCATATATTTT
CASSPLGTGGNTIYF
>TRBV4-2|.|TRBJ2-5|TRBD2
TGTGCCAGCAGCCAAGAGGTCCTAGCGGGGGGACGGGAGACCCAGTACTTC
CASSQEVLAGGRETQYF
>TRBV19|.|TRBJ2-3|TRBD2
TGTGCCAGTAGTATAGCGGGGGACTACACAGATACGCAGTATTTT
CASSIAGDYTDTQYF
>TRBV5-1|.|TRBJ1-1|TRBD1
TGCGCCAGCAGCTTGGTCGGTAGACAGGGTAAGGGGAACACTGAAGCTTTCTTT
CASSLVGRQGKGNTEAFF
>TRBV2|.|TRBJ2-3|.
TGTGCCAGCAGTGAGAGCGTTTCGACCGGGGATACGCAGTATTTT
CASSESVSTGDTQYF
>TRBV5-1|.|TRBJ2-7|.
TGCGCCAGCAGCTTCCCCCAGGGCGGCTCCTACGAGCAGTACTTC
CASSFPQGGSYEQYF
>TRBV6-5|.|TRBJ1-3|.
TGTGCCAGCAGTTACCGAGCGTCCTCTGGAAACACCATATATTTT
CASSYRASSGNTIYF
>TRBV10-3|.|TRBJ2-7|TRBD2
TGTGCCATCAGTGGTGGATCGGGACTAGATACCGAGCAGTACTTC
CAISGGSGLDTEQYF
>TRBV5-4|.|TRBJ1-1|TRBD1
TGTGCCAGCAGCTTAGGTATGGGACAGGGGGCGTTCACTGAAGCTTTCTTT
CASSLGMGQGAFTEAFF
>TRBV21-1|.|TRBJ1-2|.
TGTGCCAGCAGCTGGGACAGGGAACATGGCTACACCTTC
CASSWDREHGYTF
>TRBV9|.|TRBJ1-1|.
TGTGCCAGCAGCGTAACTGGGGGGGACACTGAAGCTTTCTTT
CASSVTGGDTEAFF
>TRBV5-1|.|TRBJ1-2|TRBD1
TGCGCCAGCAGCAGCCCCGGGACAGGGAAGAGTGGCTACACCTTC
CASSSPGTGKSGYTF
>TRBV5-4|.|TRBJ2-1|.
TGTGCCAGCAGCTTGCAGGCCAATGAGCAGTTCTTC
CASSLQANEQFF
>TRBV5-1|.|TRBJ2-1|TRBD2
TGCGCCAGCAGACCTCCGGGACTAGCGGGGGACAATGAGCAGTTCTTC
CASRPPGLAGDNEQFF
>TRBV6-5|.|TRBJ1-5|TRBD1
TGTGCCAGCAGTTACTCGACAGGGGGCGGCAATCAGCCCCAGCATTTT
CASSYSTGGGNQPQHF
>TRBV18|once|TRBJ1-1|.
TGTGCCAGCTCACCATCCCAAAACACTGAAGCTTTCTTT
CASSPSQNTEAFF
>TRBV2|once|TRBJ2-2|TRBD1
TGTGCCAGCAGTGGGACAGGGCTGACCGGGGAGCTGTTTTTT
CASSGTGLTGELFF
>TRBV2|few|TRBJ1-2|.
TGTGCCAGCAGTGGGCAACCTAACTATGGCTACACCTTC
CASSGQPNYGYTF
>TRBV2|.|TRBJ2-5|.
TGTGCCAGCAGTGAAAGGTGGTTTCAGACCCAGTACTTC
CASSERWFQTQYF
>TRBV6-1|.|TRBJ2-2|.
TGTGCCAGCTCGGGGGTGATATTCACCGGGGAGCTGTTTTTT
CASSGVIFTGELFF
>TRBV13|few|TRBJ1-2|.
TGTGCCAGCAGCTTAGTCAGAAACTATGGCTACACCTTC
CASSLVRNYGYTF
>TRBV9|few|TRBJ2-2|.
TGTGCCAGCAGCGTAGGATCCGGGGAGCTGTTTTTT
CASSVGSGELFF
>TRBV6-6|.|TRBJ2-5|.
TGTGCCAGCAGTTATTCCGGCAGGGGCAACCAAGAGACCCAGTACTTC
CASSYSGRGNQETQYF
>TRBV19|.|TRBJ1-5|TRBD1
TGTGCCAGTAAAGTAGGACAGGACAATCAGCCCCAGCATTTT
CASKVGQDNQPQHF